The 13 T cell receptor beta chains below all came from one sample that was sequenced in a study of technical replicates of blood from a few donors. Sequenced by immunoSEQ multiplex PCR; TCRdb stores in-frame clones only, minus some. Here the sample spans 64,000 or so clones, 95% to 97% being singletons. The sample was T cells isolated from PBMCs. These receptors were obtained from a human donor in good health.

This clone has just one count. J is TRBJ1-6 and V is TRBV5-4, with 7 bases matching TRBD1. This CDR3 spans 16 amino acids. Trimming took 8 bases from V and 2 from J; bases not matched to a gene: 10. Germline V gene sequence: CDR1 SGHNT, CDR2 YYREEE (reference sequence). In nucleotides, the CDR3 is TGTGCCAGTACTAATCGGGACAGCCCCTATAATTCACCCCTCCACTTT. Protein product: CASTNRDSPYNSPLHF.

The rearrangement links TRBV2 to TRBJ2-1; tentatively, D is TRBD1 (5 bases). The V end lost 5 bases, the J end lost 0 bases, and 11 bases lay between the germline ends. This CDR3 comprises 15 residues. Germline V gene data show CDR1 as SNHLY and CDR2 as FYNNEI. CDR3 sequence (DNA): TGTGCCAGCAGTCCGACAGACCTCTCCTACAATGAGCAGTTCTTC. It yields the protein CASSPTDLSYNEQFF.

CDR3 sequence: CATSRDPGGTYEQYF. CDR3 nucleotide sequence: TGTGCCACCAGCAGAGATCCTGGCGGGACCTACGAGCAGTACTTC. J is TRBJ2-7 and V is TRBV15; possibly TRBD2 for D (6 bases). V was trimmed by 0 bases and J by 2 bases, leaving 11 bases between them. There are 15 residues in the CDR3. The germline gives CDR1 LNHNV, CDR2 YYDKDF (reference sequence).

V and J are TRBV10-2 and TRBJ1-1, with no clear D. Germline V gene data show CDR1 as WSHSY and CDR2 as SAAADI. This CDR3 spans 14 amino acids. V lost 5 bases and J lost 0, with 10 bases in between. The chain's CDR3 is CASSPTLMNTEAFF. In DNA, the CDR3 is TGCGCCAGCAGTCCTACTTTGATGAACACTGAAGCTTTCTTT.

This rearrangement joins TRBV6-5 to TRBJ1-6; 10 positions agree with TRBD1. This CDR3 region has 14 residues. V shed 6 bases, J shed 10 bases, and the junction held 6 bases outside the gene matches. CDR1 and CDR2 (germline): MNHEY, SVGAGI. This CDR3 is CASRRDRGHSPLHF. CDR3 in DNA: TGTGCCAGCAGACGGGACAGGGGTCACTCACCCCTCCACTTT.

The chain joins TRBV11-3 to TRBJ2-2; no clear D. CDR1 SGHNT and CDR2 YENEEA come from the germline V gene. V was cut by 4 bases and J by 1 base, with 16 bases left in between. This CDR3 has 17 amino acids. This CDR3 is CASSSWVGSLNTGELFF. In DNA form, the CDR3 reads TGTGCCAGCAGCTCCTGGGTCGGGTCCTTGAACACCGGGGAGCTGTTTTTT.

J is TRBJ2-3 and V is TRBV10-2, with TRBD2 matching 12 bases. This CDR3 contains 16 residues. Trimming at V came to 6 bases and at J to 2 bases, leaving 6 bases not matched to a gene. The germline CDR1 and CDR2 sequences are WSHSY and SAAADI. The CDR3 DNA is TGCGCCAGCAGGAGACTAGCGGGAGTTATCACAGATACGCAGTATTTT. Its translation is CASRRLAGVITDTQYF.

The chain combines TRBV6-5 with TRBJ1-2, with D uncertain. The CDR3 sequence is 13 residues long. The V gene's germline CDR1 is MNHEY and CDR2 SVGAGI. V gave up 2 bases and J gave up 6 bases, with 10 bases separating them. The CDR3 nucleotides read TGTGCCAGCAGTTACGGGAGGTGGGATGGCTACACCTTC. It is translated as CASSYGRWDGYTF.

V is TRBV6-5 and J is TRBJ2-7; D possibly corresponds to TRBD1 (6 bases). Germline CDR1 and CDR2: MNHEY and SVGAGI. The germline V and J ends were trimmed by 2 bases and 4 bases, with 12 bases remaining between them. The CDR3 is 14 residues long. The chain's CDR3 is CASSYSGQRYEQYF. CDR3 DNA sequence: TGTGCCAGCAGTTACAGTGGACAGAGATACGAGCAGTACTTC.

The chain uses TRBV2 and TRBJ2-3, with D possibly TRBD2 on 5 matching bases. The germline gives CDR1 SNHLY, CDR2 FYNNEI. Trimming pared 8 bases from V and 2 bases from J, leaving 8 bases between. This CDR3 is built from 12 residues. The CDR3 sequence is CASRRNTDTQYF. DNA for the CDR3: TGTGCCAGCCGGAGGAACACAGATACGCAGTATTTT.

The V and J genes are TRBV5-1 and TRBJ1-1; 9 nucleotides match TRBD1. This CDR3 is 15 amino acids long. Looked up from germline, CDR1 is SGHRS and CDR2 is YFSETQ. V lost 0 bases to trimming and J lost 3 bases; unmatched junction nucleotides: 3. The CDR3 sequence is CASSLVRQGDTEAFF. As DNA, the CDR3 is TGCGCCAGCAGCTTGGTCCGACAGGGGGACACTGAAGCTTTCTTT.

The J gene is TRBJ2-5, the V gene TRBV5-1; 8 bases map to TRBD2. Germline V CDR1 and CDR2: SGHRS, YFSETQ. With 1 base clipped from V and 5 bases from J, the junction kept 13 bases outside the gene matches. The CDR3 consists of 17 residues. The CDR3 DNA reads TGCGCCAGCAGCTTGTTAGAGGGAGTCGGGGGGGCCGAGACCCAGTACTTC. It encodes CASSLLEGVGGAETQYF.

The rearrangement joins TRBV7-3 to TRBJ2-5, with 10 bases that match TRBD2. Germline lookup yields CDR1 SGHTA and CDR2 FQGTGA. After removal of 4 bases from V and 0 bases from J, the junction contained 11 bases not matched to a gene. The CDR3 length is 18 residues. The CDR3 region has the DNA TGTGCCAGCAGCTCACGTCCTTATAGCGGGGGGAACCAAGAGACCCAGTACTTC. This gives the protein CASSSRPYSGGNQETQYF.